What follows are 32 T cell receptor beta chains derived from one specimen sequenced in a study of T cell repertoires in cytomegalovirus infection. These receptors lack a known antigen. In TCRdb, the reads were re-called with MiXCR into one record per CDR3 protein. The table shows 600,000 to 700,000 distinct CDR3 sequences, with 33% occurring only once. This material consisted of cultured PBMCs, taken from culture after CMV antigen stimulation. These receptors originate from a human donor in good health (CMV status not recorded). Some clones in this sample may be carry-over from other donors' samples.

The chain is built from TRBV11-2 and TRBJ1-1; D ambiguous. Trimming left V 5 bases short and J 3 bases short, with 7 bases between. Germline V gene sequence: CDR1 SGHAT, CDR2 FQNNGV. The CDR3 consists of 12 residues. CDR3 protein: CASSHDYTEAFF. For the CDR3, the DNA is TGTGCCAGCAGCCACGATTACACTGAAGCTTTCTTT.

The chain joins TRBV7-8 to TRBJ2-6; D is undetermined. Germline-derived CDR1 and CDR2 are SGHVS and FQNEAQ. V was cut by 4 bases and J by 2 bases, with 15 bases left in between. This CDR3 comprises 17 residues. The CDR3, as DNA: TGTGCCAGCAGCTCTTGGGCCCGGACCCCTGGGGCCAACGTCCTGACTTTC. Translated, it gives CASSSWARTPGANVLTF.

CDR3 region: CASSEGVLETQYF. The DNA of the CDR3 is TGCGCCAGCAGTGAAGGGGTTTTGGAGACCCAGTACTTC. This chain links TRBV10-2 with TRBJ2-5; a weak D match, TRBD1 (5 bases). Germline V gene data show CDR1 as WSHSY and CDR2 as SAAADI. The V gene lost 3 bases and the J gene lost 5 bases, with 10 bases spanning the gap. The CDR3 is 13 amino acids.

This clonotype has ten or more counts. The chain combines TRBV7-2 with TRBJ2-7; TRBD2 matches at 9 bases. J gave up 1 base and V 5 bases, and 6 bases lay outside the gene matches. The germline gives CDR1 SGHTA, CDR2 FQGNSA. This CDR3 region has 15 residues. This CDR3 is CASSPYLAGSYEQYF. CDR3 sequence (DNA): TGTGCCAGCAGCCCTTATCTAGCGGGGTCCTACGAGCAGTACTTC.

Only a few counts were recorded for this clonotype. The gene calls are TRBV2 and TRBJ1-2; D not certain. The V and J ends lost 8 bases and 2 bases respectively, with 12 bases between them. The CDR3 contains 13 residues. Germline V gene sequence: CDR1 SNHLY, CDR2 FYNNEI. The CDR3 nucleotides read TGTGCCAGCCAACGGACGGTCAACTATGGCTACACCTTC. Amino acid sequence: CASQRTVNYGYTF. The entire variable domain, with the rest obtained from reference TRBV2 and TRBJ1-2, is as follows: EPEVTQTPSHQVTQMGQEVILRCVPISNHLYFYWYRQILGQKVEFLVSFYNNEISEKSEIFDDQFSVERPDGSNFTLKIRSTKLEDSAMYFCASQRTVNYGYTFGSGTRLTVV.

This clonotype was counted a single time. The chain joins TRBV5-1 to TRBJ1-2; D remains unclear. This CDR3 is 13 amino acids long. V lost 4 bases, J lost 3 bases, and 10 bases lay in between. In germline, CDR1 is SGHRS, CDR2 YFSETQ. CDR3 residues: CASSEGEDYGYTF. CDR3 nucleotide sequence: TGCGCCAGCAGCGAGGGTGAGGACTATGGCTACACCTTC.

The CDR3 DNA follows: TGCAGTGCTCCACCTAGGACTAGAGGCACAGATACGCAGTATTTT. As protein: CSAPPRTRGTDTQYF. The chain employs TRBV20-1 and TRBJ2-3; TRBD2 matches at 7 bases. Trimming at V came to 5 bases and at J to 1 base, leaving 9 bases not matched to a gene. Germline V gives CDR1 DFQATT, CDR2 SNEGSKA (reference sequence). The CDR3 covers 15 residues.

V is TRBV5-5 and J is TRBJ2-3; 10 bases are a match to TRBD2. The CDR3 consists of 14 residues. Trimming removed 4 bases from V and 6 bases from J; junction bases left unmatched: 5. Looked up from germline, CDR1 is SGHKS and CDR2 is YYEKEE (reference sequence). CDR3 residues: CASSLSGRSDTQYF. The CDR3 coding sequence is TGTGCCAGCAGCCTTAGCGGGAGGTCGGATACGCAGTATTTT.

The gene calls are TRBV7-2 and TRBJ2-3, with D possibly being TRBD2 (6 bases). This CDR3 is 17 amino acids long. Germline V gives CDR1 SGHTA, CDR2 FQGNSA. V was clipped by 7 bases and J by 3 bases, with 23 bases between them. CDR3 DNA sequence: TGTGCCAGCACCGGGACTGGGTCCTACCTCTATACAGATACGCAGTATTTT. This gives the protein CASTGTGSYLYTDTQYF.

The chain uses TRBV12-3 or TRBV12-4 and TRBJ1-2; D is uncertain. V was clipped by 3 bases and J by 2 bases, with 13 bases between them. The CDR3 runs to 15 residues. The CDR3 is CASSFAGYLNYGYTF. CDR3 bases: TGTGCCAGCAGTTTTGCGGGTTATTTAAACTATGGCTACACCTTC.

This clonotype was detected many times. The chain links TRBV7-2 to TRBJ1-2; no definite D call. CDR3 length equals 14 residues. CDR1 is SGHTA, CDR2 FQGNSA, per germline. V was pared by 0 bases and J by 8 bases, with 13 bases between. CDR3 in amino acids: CASSLASGDKGYTF. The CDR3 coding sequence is TGTGCCAGCAGCTTAGCATCCGGTGATAAGGGCTACACCTTC.

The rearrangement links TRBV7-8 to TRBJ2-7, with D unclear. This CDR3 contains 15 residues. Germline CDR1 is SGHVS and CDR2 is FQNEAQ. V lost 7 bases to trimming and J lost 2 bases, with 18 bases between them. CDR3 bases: TGTGCCAGCACCCCACCCCAAGGATTCCCCTACGAGCAGTACTTC. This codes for CASTPPQGFPYEQYF. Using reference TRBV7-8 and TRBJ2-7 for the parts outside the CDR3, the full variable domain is GAGVSQSPRYKVAKRGQDVALRCDPISGHVSLFWYQQALGQGPEFLTYFQNEAQLDKSGLPSDRFFAERPEGSVSTLKIQRTQQEDSAVYLCASTPPQGFPYEQYFGPGTRLTVT.

CDR3 coding DNA: TGTGCCAGCAGTGGGGGACAGGGCGGGCAGCATTTT. It specifies CASSGGQGGQHF. The gene calls are TRBV12-3 or TRBV12-4 and TRBJ1-5; 9 bases map to TRBD1. This CDR3 has 12 amino acids. The ends lost 5 bases at V and 13 bases at J; junction bases unmatched: 6.

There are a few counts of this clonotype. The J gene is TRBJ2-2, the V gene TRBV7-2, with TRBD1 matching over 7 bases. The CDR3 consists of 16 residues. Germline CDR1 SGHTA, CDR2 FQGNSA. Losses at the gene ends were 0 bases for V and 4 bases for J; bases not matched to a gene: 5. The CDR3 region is CASSLAGGAVTGELFF. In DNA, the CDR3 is TGTGCCAGCAGCTTAGCAGGGGGCGCAGTCACCGGGGAGCTGTTTTTT.

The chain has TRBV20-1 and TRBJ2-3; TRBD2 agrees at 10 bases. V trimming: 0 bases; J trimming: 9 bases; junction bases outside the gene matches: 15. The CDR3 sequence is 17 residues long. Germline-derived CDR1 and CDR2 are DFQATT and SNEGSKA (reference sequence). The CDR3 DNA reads TGCAGTGCTAGAGATTTCCAAATAGCGGGGGGTTCCGACACGCAGTATTTT. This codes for CSARDFQIAGGSDTQYF.

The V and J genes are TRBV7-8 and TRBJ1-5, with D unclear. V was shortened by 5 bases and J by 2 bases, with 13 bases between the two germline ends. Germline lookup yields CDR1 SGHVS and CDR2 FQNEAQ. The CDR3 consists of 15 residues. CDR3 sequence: CASSGRAGGNQPQHF. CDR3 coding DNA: TGTGCCAGCAGCGGCCGGGCCGGAGGCAATCAGCCCCAGCATTTT.

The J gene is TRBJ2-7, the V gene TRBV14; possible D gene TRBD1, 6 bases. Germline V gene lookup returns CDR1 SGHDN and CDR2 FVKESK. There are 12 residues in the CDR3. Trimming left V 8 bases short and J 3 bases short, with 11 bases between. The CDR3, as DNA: TGTGCCAGCCGGGACACGGACTACGAGCAGTACTTC. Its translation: CASRDTDYEQYF.

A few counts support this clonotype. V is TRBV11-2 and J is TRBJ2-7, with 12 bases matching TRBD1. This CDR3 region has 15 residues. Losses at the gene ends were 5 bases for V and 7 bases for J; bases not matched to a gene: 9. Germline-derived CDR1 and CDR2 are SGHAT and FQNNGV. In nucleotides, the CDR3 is TGTGCCAGCAGCCTCGAGGGACAGGGGGCGGATGAGCAGTACTTC. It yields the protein CASSLEGQGADEQYF.

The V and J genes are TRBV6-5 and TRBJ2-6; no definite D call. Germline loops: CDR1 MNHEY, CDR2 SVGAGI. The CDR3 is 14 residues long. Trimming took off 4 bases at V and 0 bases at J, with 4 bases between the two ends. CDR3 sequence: CASSSDSGANVLTF. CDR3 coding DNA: TGTGCCAGCAGTTCCGACTCTGGGGCCAACGTCCTGACTTTC.

DNA of the CDR3: TGCAGTGCCACGACGGGACAGTCAAACTATGGCTACACCTTC. It translates to CSATTGQSNYGYTF. This chain joins TRBV20-1 and TRBJ1-2, with 7 bases fitting TRBD1. The CDR3 has 14 amino acids. V shed 6 bases, J shed 2 bases, and the junction held 9 bases outside the gene matches. The V gene's germline CDR1 is DFQATT and CDR2 SNEGSKA (reference sequence).

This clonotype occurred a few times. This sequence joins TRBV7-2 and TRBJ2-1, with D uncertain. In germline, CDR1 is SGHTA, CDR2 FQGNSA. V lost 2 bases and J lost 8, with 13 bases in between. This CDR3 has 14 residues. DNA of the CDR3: TGTGCCAGCAGCTTATGGGGTGGCGTTGATGAGCAGTTCTTC. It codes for CASSLWGGVDEQFF.

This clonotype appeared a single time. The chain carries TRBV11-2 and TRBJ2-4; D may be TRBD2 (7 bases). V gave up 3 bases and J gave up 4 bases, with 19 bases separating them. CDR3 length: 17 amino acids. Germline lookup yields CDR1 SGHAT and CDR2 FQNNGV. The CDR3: CASSFPPRGRGKNIQYF. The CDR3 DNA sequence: TGTGCCAGCAGCTTCCCCCCCCGGGGGCGGGGGAAAAACATTCAGTACTTC.

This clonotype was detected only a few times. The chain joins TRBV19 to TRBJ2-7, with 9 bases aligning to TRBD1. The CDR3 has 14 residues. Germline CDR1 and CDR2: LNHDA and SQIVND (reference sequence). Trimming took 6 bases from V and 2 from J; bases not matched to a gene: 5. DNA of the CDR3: TGTGCCAGTAGCATCGGGACAGGGACCTACGAGCAGTACTTC. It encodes CASSIGTGTYEQYF.

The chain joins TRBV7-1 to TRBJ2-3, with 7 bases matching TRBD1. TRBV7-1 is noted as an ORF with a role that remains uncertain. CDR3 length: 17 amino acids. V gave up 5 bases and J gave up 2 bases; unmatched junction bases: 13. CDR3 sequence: CASSNLRGRLLTDTQYF. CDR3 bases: TGTGCCAGCAGCAACCTAAGGGGGCGTCTACTCACAGATACGCAGTATTTT.

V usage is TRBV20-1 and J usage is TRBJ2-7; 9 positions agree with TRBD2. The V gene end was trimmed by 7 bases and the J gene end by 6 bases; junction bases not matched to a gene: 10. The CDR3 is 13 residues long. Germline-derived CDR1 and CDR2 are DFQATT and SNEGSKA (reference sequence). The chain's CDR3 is CSGFFSGSREQYF. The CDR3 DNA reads TGCAGTGGGTTCTTTAGCGGGAGCCGCGAGCAGTACTTC.

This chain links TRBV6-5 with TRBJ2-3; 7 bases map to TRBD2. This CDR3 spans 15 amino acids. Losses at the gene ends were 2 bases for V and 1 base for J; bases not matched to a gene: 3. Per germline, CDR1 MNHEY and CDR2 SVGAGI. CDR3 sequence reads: CASSYGGRRTDTQYF. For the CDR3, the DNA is TGTGCCAGCAGTTACGGCGGGAGACGCACAGATACGCAGTATTTT.

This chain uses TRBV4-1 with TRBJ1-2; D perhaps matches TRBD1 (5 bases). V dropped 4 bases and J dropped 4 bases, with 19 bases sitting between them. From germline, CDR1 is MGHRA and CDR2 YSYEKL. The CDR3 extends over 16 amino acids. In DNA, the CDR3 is TGCGCCAGCAGCCCACCCGGGACCGTGATAGGCTATGGCTACACCTTC. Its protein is CASSPPGTVIGYGYTF.

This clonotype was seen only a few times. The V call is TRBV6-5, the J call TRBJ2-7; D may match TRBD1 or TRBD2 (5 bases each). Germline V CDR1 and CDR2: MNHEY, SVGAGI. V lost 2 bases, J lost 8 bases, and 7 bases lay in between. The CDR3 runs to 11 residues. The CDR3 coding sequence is TGTGCCAGCAGTTACGAGGGACAGCAGTACTTC. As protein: CASSYEGQQYF.

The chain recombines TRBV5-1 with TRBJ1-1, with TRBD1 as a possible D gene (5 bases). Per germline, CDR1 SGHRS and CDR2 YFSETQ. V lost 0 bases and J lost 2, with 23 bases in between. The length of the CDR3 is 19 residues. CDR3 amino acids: CASSLDLLGVEAPNTEAFF. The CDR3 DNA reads TGCGCCAGCAGCTTGGATCTTTTGGGGGTGGAGGCCCCTAACACTGAAGCTTTCTTT.

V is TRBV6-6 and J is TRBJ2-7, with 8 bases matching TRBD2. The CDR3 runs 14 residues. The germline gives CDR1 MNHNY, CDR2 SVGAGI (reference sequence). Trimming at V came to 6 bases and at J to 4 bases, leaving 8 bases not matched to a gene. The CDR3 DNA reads TGTGCCAGCAGGCTCCCGGGACTAGAGTACGAGCAGTACTTC. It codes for CASRLPGLEYEQYF.

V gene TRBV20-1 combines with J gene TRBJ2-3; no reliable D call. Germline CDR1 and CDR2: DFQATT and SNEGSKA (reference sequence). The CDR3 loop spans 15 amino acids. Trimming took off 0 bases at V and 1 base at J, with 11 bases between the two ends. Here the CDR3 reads CSARDLESGTDTQYF. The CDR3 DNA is TGCAGTGCTAGAGATCTTGAGAGCGGCACAGATACGCAGTATTTT.

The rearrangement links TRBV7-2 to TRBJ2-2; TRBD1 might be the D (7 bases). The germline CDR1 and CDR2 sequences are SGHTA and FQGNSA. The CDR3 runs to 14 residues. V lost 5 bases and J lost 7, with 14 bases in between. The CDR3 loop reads CASSPGGRVGELFF. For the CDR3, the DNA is TGTGCCAGCAGCCCAGGGGGGCGGGTCGGGGAGCTGTTTTTT.